Below are 23 T cell receptor beta chains sequenced from a single sample in a study of neurological immune-mediated disorders. One entry per CDR3 protein results from TCRdb running MiXCR on the 5' RACE reads. The sample has over 45,000 distinct CDR3 sequences; approximately 5.8% are singletons. Sequencing used CD4+ T cells from blood. All receptors derive from a woman younger than 35 with multiple sclerosis.

This clonotype was counted many times. V gene TRBV12-3 or TRBV12-4 combines with J gene TRBJ1-2; the D is unclear. The V and J ends lost 5 bases and 0 bases respectively, with 4 bases between them. This CDR3 comprises 12 residues. The CDR3, as DNA: TGTGCCAGCAGTCTGACTAACTATGGCTACACCTTC. As protein: CASSLTNYGYTF.

Many counts were recorded for this clonotype. This chain links TRBV6-2 or TRBV6-3 with TRBJ2-2; D is ambiguous. The ends were cut back, 10 bases at V and 8 bases at J, with 14 bases in the middle. Germline-derived CDR1 and CDR2 are MNHEY and SVGEGT. The CDR3 length is 12 residues. The CDR3 sequence: CATNIGAGELFF. CDR3 DNA sequence: TGTGCCACCAACATAGGTGCAGGGGAGCTGTTTTTT.

This clonotype showed up many times. The rearrangement links TRBV20-1 to TRBJ1-5; tentative D call: TRBD1 (6 bases). The germline V gene has CDR1 DFQATT and CDR2 SNEGSKA (reference sequence). V was pared by 0 bases and J by 7 bases, with 19 bases between. The CDR3 sequence is 16 residues long. The CDR3 sequence: CSARDGAGGGRQPQHF. CDR3 DNA: TGCAGTGCTAGAGACGGCGCGGGGGGGGGGCGGCAGCCCCAGCATTTT.

This clonotype appeared many times. The rearrangement joins TRBV21-1 to TRBJ2-2; TRBD2, as called in the table, went unchecked against the DNA. TRBV21-1 is a known pseudogene. The CDR3 runs 16 residues. The CDR3 protein is CASSRRGGRNTGELFF. The CDR3 DNA follows: TGTGCCAGCAGCAGGAGAGGCGGGAGAAACACCGGGGAGCTGTTTTTT.

This clonotype was seen ten or more times. The chain couples TRBV11-3 to TRBJ2-1; 7 nucleotides align to TRBD2. The CDR3 sequence is 12 residues long. The junction had 2 bases not matched to a gene; V was cut back by 3 bases and J by 9 bases. In germline, CDR1 is SGHNT, CDR2 YENEEA. The CDR3 region has the DNA TGTGCCAGCAGCTTTTGGGAGGGTGAGCAGTTCTTC. Translated: CASSFWEGEQFF.

In this sample, this clonotype turned up many times. The rearrangement links TRBV5-6 to TRBJ2-3, with 13 bases aligning to TRBD2. The CDR3 length is 18 residues. Germline V gene data show CDR1 as SGHDT and CDR2 as YYEEEE. J was trimmed by 3 bases and V by 1 base; bases with no gene match: 8. The CDR3 DNA is TGTGCCAGCAGCTTGACTAGCGGGGGGGCCAGAGCGACAGATACGCAGTATTTT. This encodes CASSLTSGGARATDTQYF.

CDR3: CASSLNPTGGAGTDTQYF. Here the CDR3 DNA reads TGTGCCAGCAGCTTGAATCCCACAGGGGGCGCCGGCACAGATACGCAGTATTTT. This sequence joins TRBV11-2 and TRBJ2-3; TRBD1 matches 9 bases. Germline CDR1 reads SGHAT; CDR2 reads FQNNGV. The CDR3 is made up of 18 amino acids. V dropped 3 bases and J dropped 1; count of bases not matched to a gene: 11.

This clonotype was recorded at least ten times. The chain combines TRBV25-1 with TRBJ2-1, with TRBD1 as a possible D gene (6 bases). The CDR3 loop spans 15 amino acids. V lost 6 bases to trimming and J lost 2 bases, with 14 bases between them. The germline V gene encodes CDR1 MGHDK and CDR2 SYGVNS. CDR3 sequence reads: CASSSRDITYNEQFF. The CDR3 nucleotides read TGTGCCAGCAGCAGCCGGGACATAACCTACAATGAGCAGTTCTTC. The full variable domain, its missing parts supplied by reference TRBV25-1 and TRBJ2-1, is EADIYQTPRYLVIGTGKKITLECSQTMGHDKMYWYQQDPGMELHLIHYSYGVNSTEKGDLSSESTVSRIRTEHFPLTLESARPSHTSQYLCASSSRDITYNEQFFGPGTRLTVL.

This clonotype was seen a few times. The CDR3 DNA reads TGTGCCAGCTCACCACCGGGGGGCGGTTTGTACAATGAGCAGTTCTTC. It yields the protein CASSPPGGGLYNEQFF. The V gene is TRBV18, the J gene TRBJ2-1; possibly TRBD1 or TRBD2 for D (6 bases each). The CDR3 consists of 16 residues. Trimming stripped 0 bases from V and 4 bases from J, with 13 bases between. CDR1 and CDR2 from the germline V gene are KGHSH and LQKENI. Full variable domain (remainder filled in from reference TRBV18 and TRBJ2-1): NAGVMQNPRHLVRRRGQEARLRCSPMKGHSHVYWYRQLPEEGLKFMVYLQKENIIDESGMPKERFSAEFPKEGPSILRIQQVVRGDSAAYFCASSPPGGGLYNEQFFGPGTRLTVL.

This clonotype has ten or more counts. The CDR3 region is CASSLSAGRETQYF. The CDR3 DNA reads as TGCGCCAGCAGCTTGTCGGCCGGTCGGGAGACCCAGTACTTC. V usage is TRBV5-1 and J usage is TRBJ2-5; D is unclear. Trimming left V 1 base short and J 5 bases short, with 12 bases between. Germline CDR1 is SGHRS and CDR2 is YFSETQ. CDR3 length: 14 amino acids.

This clonotype was detected many times. The chain uses TRBV10-3 and TRBJ1-2; 8 bases align to TRBD1. CDR1 ENHRY and CDR2 SYGVKD come from the germline V gene. V lost 11 bases to trimming and J lost 4 bases; unmatched junction nucleotides: 6. There are 12 residues in the CDR3. The CDR3 reads CASAGGGYGYTF. The DNA for the CDR3 is TGTGCCTCAGCAGGGGGCGGCTATGGCTACACCTTC.

This clonotype appeared many times. The gene calls are TRBV7-2 and TRBJ1-2; TRBD1 is a possible D gene (5 bases). The CDR3 runs to 15 residues. Trimming removed 5 bases at V and 2 bases at J, with 15 bases between. Germline CDR1 is SGHTA and CDR2 is FQGNSA. The CDR3 spells CASSRSRQQNYGYTF. The CDR3 DNA is TGTGCCAGCAGCCGAAGCCGACAGCAAAACTATGGCTACACCTTC.

This clonotype was recorded many times. This chain links TRBV12-3 or TRBV12-4 with TRBJ1-1; D gene uncertain. CDR3 length: 13 amino acids. The germline V and J ends were trimmed by 2 bases and 6 bases, with 10 bases remaining between them. The chain's CDR3 is CASSLSLTAEAFF. CDR3 sequence (DNA): TGTGCCAGCAGTTTAAGCTTGACGGCTGAAGCTTTCTTT.

This clonotype was seen many times. This sequence joins TRBV12-3 or TRBV12-4 and TRBJ1-2, with 11 bases lining up with TRBD1. V lost 5 bases, J lost 4 bases, and 3 bases stayed unmatched. The CDR3 has 14 residues. CDR3 in amino acids: CASSVGTGGYGYTF. DNA for the CDR3: TGTGCCAGCAGTGTAGGGACAGGGGGCTATGGCTACACCTTC.

In its sample, this clonotype was seen many times. J is TRBJ1-5 and V is TRBV10-3, with D possibly matching TRBD1 (6 bases). The V end lost 5 bases, the J end lost 1 base, and 9 bases lay between the germline ends. Germline V gene data show CDR1 as ENHRY and CDR2 as SYGVKD. The CDR3 covers 14 residues. The CDR3 DNA follows: TGTGCCATCAGTACCGACAGGAGCAATCAGCCCCAGCATTTT. Protein: CAISTDRSNQPQHF.

This clonotype was counted ten times or more. This chain links TRBV5-1 with TRBJ1-1, with a tentative D call TRBD1 (6 bases). V lost 5 bases to trimming and J lost 0 bases, with 11 bases between them. The length of the CDR3 is 14 residues. Germline V gives CDR1 SGHRS, CDR2 YFSETQ. CDR3 coding DNA: TGCGCCAGCAGTCCGAGGACAGTGAACACTGAAGCTTTCTTT. The encoded protein is CASSPRTVNTEAFF.

This clonotype was picked up many times. The chain joins TRBV5-1 to TRBJ2-1; D remains unclear. The V end lost 3 bases, the J end lost 6 bases, and 7 bases lay between the germline ends. Germline-derived CDR1 and CDR2 are SGHRS and YFSETQ. The CDR3 length is 12 residues. The CDR3 nucleotides read TGCGCCAGCAGCTCCGACTTCAATGAGCAGTTCTTC. As protein: CASSSDFNEQFF. Using reference TRBV5-1 and TRBJ2-1 for the parts outside the CDR3, the full variable domain is KAGVTQTPRYLIKTRGQQVTLSCSPISGHRSVSWYQQTPGQGLQFLFEYFSETQRNKGNFPGRFSGRQFSNSRSEMNVSTLELGDSALYLCASSSDFNEQFFGPGTRLTVL.

There are many counts of this clonotype. This rearrangement joins TRBV5-8 to TRBJ1-4, with D possibly TRBD1 on 6 matching bases. This CDR3 comprises 16 residues. Between the trimmed V and J ends, which lost 0 bases and 7 bases, there was a span of 16 bases. Germline CDR1 is SGHTS and CDR2 is YDEGEE. The CDR3 is CASSLVQGGRGEKLFF. The CDR3 DNA sequence: TGTGCCAGCAGCTTGGTCCAAGGGGGGCGAGGTGAAAAACTGTTTTTT.

This clonotype was counted many times. Given a much more abundant clone one base away, this may be a read error. The chain carries TRBV7-2 and TRBJ2-5; D not resolved. Germline CDR1 is SGHTA and CDR2 is FQGNSA. Trimming removed 2 bases at V and 5 bases at J, with 3 bases between. This CDR3 contains 11 residues. The CDR3 sequence: CASSLWETQYF. For the CDR3, the DNA is TGTGCCAGCAGCTTATGGGAGACCCAGTACTTC.

This clonotype has only one observation. The chain couples TRBV20-1 to TRBJ1-4, with 9 bases matching TRBD1. The CDR3 is 13 amino acids. The V gene's germline CDR1 is DFQATT and CDR2 SNEGSKA (reference sequence). With V trimmed by 6 bases and J by 8 bases, 7 bases remained unmatched. CDR3 bases: TGCAGTGCCAGGACAGGGGTGGGAGAAAAACTGTTTTTT. The encoded protein is CSARTGVGEKLFF.

Ten or more counts support this clonotype. The genes are TRBV7-2 and TRBJ2-1, with 7 bases aligning to TRBD2. V lost 5 bases, J lost 7 bases, and 20 bases stayed unmatched. The germline V gene has CDR1 SGHTA and CDR2 FQGNSA. This CDR3 has 18 residues. CDR3 DNA: TGTGCCAGCAGCACCTACCCCCCCGGCGGGAGTTTGGTAAATGAGCAGTTCTTC. Translating it yields CASSTYPPGGSLVNEQFF.

This clonotype came up many times. The rearrangement links TRBV28 to TRBJ2-7; D call uncertain. V lost 5 bases, J lost 2 bases, and 4 bases lay in between. The length of the CDR3 is 11 residues. Germline CDR1 reads MDHEN; CDR2 reads SYDVKM. CDR3 nucleotide sequence: TGTGCCAGCAGTCCCACCTACGAGCAGTACTTC. It translates to CASSPTYEQYF.

In its sample, this clonotype was seen many times. The chain has TRBV5-1 and TRBJ2-1; D might be TRBD2 (6 bases). CDR1 and CDR2 from the germline V gene are SGHRS and YFSETQ. This CDR3 has 16 amino acids. The V end lost 0 bases, the J end lost 3 bases, and 13 bases lay between the germline ends. The CDR3 DNA reads as TGCGCCAGCAGCTTGGGGTCTAGCGATTTCTACAATGAGCAGTTCTTC. This encodes CASSLGSSDFYNEQFF.